A single sample gave rise to the 30 T cell receptor beta chains below, sequenced in a study of blood T cell repertoires in COVID-19 (dated by TCRdb to 2020 to 2022). To prepare the library, the immunoSEQ multiplex PCR assay was applied. TCRdb provides this immuneACCESS table in a form limited to in-frame rearrangements. Some clones are lacking; in checked studies, under half of them reflect an unresolved V gene, and why the rest are absent is not known. This sample gives some 200,000 clones in total; around 86% of them show up just once. The biggest ten clones account for about 6.5% of the sample. Material: peripheral blood. The source is a woman in her thirties or forties with acute or convalescent COVID-19.

V and J are TRBV19 and TRBJ2-5, with 7 bases identical to TRBD1. The germline CDR1 and CDR2 sequences are LNHDA and SQIVND (reference sequence). CDR3 size: 15 residues. V lost 3 bases, J lost 1 base, and 5 bases stayed unmatched. The CDR3 DNA reads as TGTGCCAGTAGTATGGATAACAGGGGCCAAGAGACCCAGTACTTC. Amino acid sequence: CASSMDNRGQETQYF.

The gene calls are TRBV5-1 and TRBJ1-4; TRBD1 might be the D (5 bases). Per germline, CDR1 SGHRS and CDR2 YFSETQ. The V gene lost 5 bases and the J gene lost 2 bases, with 10 bases spanning the gap. The CDR3 totals 14 residues. The chain's CDR3 is CASRATVTNEKLFF. CDR3 coding DNA: TGCGCCAGCAGGGCGACAGTTACTAATGAAAAACTGTTTTTT.

In its sample, this clone was seen a few times. The chain links TRBV19 to TRBJ1-1; TRBD1 matches at 8 bases. The CDR3 totals 15 residues. The J segment lost 1 base and the V segment lost 0 bases, leaving 1 base of the junction unmatched. The germline CDR1 and CDR2 sequences are LNHDA and SQIVND (reference sequence). CDR3 amino acids: CASSIEGTGNTEAFF. CDR3 coding DNA: TGTGCCAGTAGTATAGAAGGGACAGGGAACACTGAAGCTTTCTTT.

This clone occurred once. J is TRBJ2-7 and V is TRBV5-1, with TRBD1 as a possible D gene (6 bases). Germline-derived CDR1 and CDR2 are SGHRS and YFSETQ. This CDR3 spans 12 amino acids. Deletions cut 4 bases from V and 3 bases from J, with 8 bases between. DNA of the CDR3: TGCGCCAGCAGCCGGACAGACTACGAGCAGTACTTC. As protein: CASSRTDYEQYF.

This clone was observed a handful of times. The chain joins TRBV28 to TRBJ2-5, with 11 bases aligning to TRBD1. V lost 6 bases to trimming and J lost 4 bases; unmatched junction nucleotides: 10. CDR1 and CDR2 (germline): MDHEN, SYDVKM. The length of the CDR3 is 16 residues. The CDR3 sequence is CASSGQGASFGETQYF. The CDR3 DNA reads TGTGCCAGCAGCGGACAGGGGGCGAGTTTTGGAGAGACCCAGTACTTC.

The chain is built from TRBV5-1 and TRBJ2-1; TRBD2 matches at 7 bases. Looked up from germline, CDR1 is SGHRS and CDR2 is YFSETQ. The CDR3 is 16 residues long. Unmatched junction bases numbered 4, after V lost 1 base and J lost 0 bases. The CDR3 protein is CASSLLSGVSYNEQFF. DNA of the CDR3: TGCGCCAGCAGCTTGTTGAGCGGGGTCTCCTACAATGAGCAGTTCTTC. The full variable domain, completed using reference TRBV5-1 and TRBJ2-1, is KAGVTQTPRYLIKTRGQQVTLSCSPISGHRSVSWYQQTPGQGLQFLFEYFSETQRNKGNFPGRFSGRQFSNSRSEMNVSTLELGDSALYLCASSLLSGVSYNEQFFGPGTRLTVL.

This clone was detected once. The chain couples TRBV3-1 (or the pseudogene TRBV3-2) to TRBJ1-5; the D is unclear. CDR3 length: 13 residues. Germline assignment: CDR1 LGHDT and CDR2 YNNKEL (reference sequence). The germline V and J ends were trimmed by 1 base and 4 bases, with 5 bases remaining between them. The CDR3 nucleotides are TGTGCCAGCAGCCAAGCGGAGAATCAGCCCCAGCATTTT. Protein product: CASSQAENQPQHF.

This chain uses TRBV7-6 with TRBJ1-4, with a possible D match to TRBD1 (5 bases). Germline V gene sequence: CDR1 SGHVS, CDR2 FNYEAQ. This CDR3 has 15 residues. Trimming pared 2 bases from V and 14 bases from J, leaving 21 bases between. CDR3 nucleotide sequence: TGTGCCAGCAGCTTAAATTATGGGCAGGGATCGCCCCTGTTTTTT. This gives the protein CASSLNYGQGSPLFF.

This clone was seen a handful of times. V and J are TRBV27 and TRBJ1-1, with D tentatively TRBD1 (6 bases). This CDR3 has 15 amino acids. V shed 7 bases and J shed 5 bases, with 20 bases lying between them. Germline V CDR1 and CDR2: MNHEY, SMNVEV (reference sequence). The CDR3, as DNA: TGTGCCAGCAAGACTGGGGGCAGGGGAAGGACTGAAGCTTTCTTT. Its protein is CASKTGGRGRTEAFF.

Here the CDR3 DNA reads TGTGCCAGCAGTTACGCGATCTCTGGGGCCAACGTCCTGACTTTC. It specifies CASSYAISGANVLTF. The chain employs TRBV6-5 and TRBJ2-6; D remains unclear. From germline, CDR1 is MNHEY and CDR2 SVGAGI. CDR3 length equals 15 residues. Trimming took 2 bases from V and 0 from J, leaving 5 bases between them.

This chain connects TRBV11-2 to TRBJ2-5; TRBD2 might be the D (6 bases). V was cut by 4 bases and J by 7 bases, with 22 bases left in between. CDR1 is SGHAT and CDR2 is FQNNGV in the germline V gene. The CDR3 consists of 16 residues. The CDR3 region has the DNA TGTGCCAGCAGCTCCGGGGGAGCGGGTACTATTGGGACCCAGTACTTC. It codes for CASSSGGAGTIGTQYF.

CDR3 residues: CASAGGIYNEQFF. The CDR3 DNA reads as TGCGCCAGCGCCGGGGGAATCTACAATGAGCAGTTCTTC. The rearrangement joins TRBV10-1 to TRBJ2-1; maybe TRBD2 (6 bases). CDR1 and CDR2 from the germline V gene are WNHNN and SYGVQD (reference sequence). Trimming cost V 8 bases and J 3 bases, with 11 bases left between them. CDR3 length equals 13 residues.

DNA of the CDR3: TGTGCCAGCTCACCCATACAGGGTAATGAGCAGTTCTTC. Translating it yields CASSPIQGNEQFF. The chain uses TRBV18 and TRBJ2-1, with a tentative D call TRBD1 (6 bases). Germline V gene sequence: CDR1 KGHSH, CDR2 LQKENI. V gave up 3 bases and J gave up 7 bases, with 10 bases separating them. There are 13 residues in the CDR3. Combining the CDR3 with reference TRBV18 and TRBJ2-1 gives the whole variable domain NAGVMQNPRHLVRRRGQEARLRCSPMKGHSHVYWYRQLPEEGLKFMVYLQKENIIDESGMPKERFSAEFPKEGPSILRIQQVVRGDSAAYFCASSPIQGNEQFFGPGTRLTVL.

The chain couples TRBV4-1 to TRBJ2-3; 7 nucleotides match TRBD2. The ends lost 0 bases at V and 2 bases at J; junction bases unmatched: 11. Germline V gives CDR1 MGHRA, CDR2 YSYEKL. The CDR3 contains 18 residues. CDR3 in DNA: TGCGCCAGCAGCCAAGATGCGCGAGCACTAGCGTTCACAGATACGCAGTATTTT. It yields the protein CASSQDARALAFTDTQYF.

The chain combines TRBV6-5 with TRBJ2-7; D may be TRBD1 (5 bases). CDR3 length: 15 residues. Deletions cut 11 bases from V and 6 bases from J, with 26 bases between. The germline V gene has CDR1 MNHEY and CDR2 SVGAGI. The CDR3 protein is CASRRDSTLLGEQYF. The CDR3, as DNA: TGTGCCTCCCGCAGGGATTCTACACTTCTGGGCGAGCAGTACTTC.

Only one count was recorded for this clone. The V and J genes are TRBV11-2 and TRBJ1-5, with TRBD1 as a possible D gene (6 bases). Germline-derived CDR1 and CDR2 are SGHAT and FQNNGV. Trimming shortened V by 5 bases and J by 5 bases, and 13 bases separated the two germline ends. The CDR3 covers 14 residues. CDR3 DNA sequence: TGTGCCAGCAGCCAAGACAGGACCCATCAGCCCCAGCATTTT. Protein sequence: CASSQDRTHQPQHF. The variable domain in full, completed from reference TRBV11-2 and TRBJ1-5, reads EAGVAQSPRYKIIEKRQSVAFWCNPISGHATLYWYQQILGQGPKLLIQFQNNGVVDDSQLPKDRFSAERLKGVDSTLKIQPAKLEDSAVYLCASSQDRTHQPQHFGDGTRLSIL.

V gene TRBV5-5 combines with J gene TRBJ2-3; D may be TRBD1 (5 bases). There are 12 residues in the CDR3. Deletions cut 3 bases from V and 6 bases from J, with 8 bases between. In germline, CDR1 is SGHKS, CDR2 YYEKEE (reference sequence). The CDR3 bases are TGTGCCAGCAGCTCATACAGGGATACGCAGTATTTT. Residues: CASSSYRDTQYF.

This clone was seen just once. The chain links TRBV5-6 to TRBJ2-7; possibly TRBD2 for D (5 bases). Germline-derived CDR1 and CDR2 are SGHDT and YYEEEE. V gave up 3 bases and J gave up 5 bases, with 9 bases separating them. The length of the CDR3 is 12 residues. The CDR3 DNA sequence: TGTGCCAGCAGCTCCCTGGAGGACGAGCAGTACTTC. Residues: CASSSLEDEQYF. The full variable domain, in which reference TRBV5-6 and TRBJ2-7 provide the parts outside the CDR3, is DAGVTQSPTHLIKTRGQQVTLRCSPKSGHDTVSWYQQALGQGPQFIFQYYEEEERQRGNFPDRFSGHQFPNYSSELNVNALLLGDSALYLCASSSLEDEQYFGPGTRLTVT.

About this clone: An end of the junction does not agree with germline; a read error may underlie this. For the CDR3, the DNA is TGTGCCAGTAGGAAAGGGGACAGGGGAGCCTTC. This encodes CASRKGDRGAF. The chain joins TRBV19 to TRBJ1-2, with 10 bases matching TRBD1. The length of the CDR3 is 11 residues. CDR1 and CDR2 from the germline V gene are LNHDA and SQIVND (reference sequence).

The chain couples TRBV9 to TRBJ2-2, with TRBD2 matching over 7 bases. V lost 3 bases and J lost 5; bases outside the gene matches: 7. Germline V gene data show CDR1 as SGDLS and CDR2 as YYNGEE. The CDR3 is 15 amino acids. CDR3: CASSARDYRTGELFF. In nucleotides, the CDR3 is TGTGCCAGCAGCGCCCGGGACTACCGTACCGGGGAGCTGTTTTTT.

This chain links TRBV7-6 with TRBJ1-3; 10 bases agree with TRBD1. V was clipped by 4 bases and J by 3 bases; unmatched bases: 6. CDR1 and CDR2 from the germline V gene are SGHVS and FNYEAQ. This CDR3 has 16 amino acids. CDR3 sequence (DNA): TGTGCCAGCAGCTCTACGACAGGGGGCTATGGAAACACCATATATTTT. As protein: CASSSTTGGYGNTIYF.

The rearrangement joins TRBV27 to TRBJ2-7; D is unresolved. CDR3 length: 16 amino acids. The V end was cut by 6 bases, the J end by 4 bases, with 22 bases between. Germline CDR1 reads MNHEY; CDR2 reads SMNVEV (reference sequence). DNA for the CDR3: TGTGCCAGCAGCCCCGATCCGGCAGCCCTCAGGTACGAGCAGTACTTC. It codes for CASSPDPAALRYEQYF.

The chain recombines TRBV19 with TRBJ2-7; 9 bases agree with TRBD2. The CDR3 extends over 15 amino acids. J lost 2 bases, V lost 7 bases, and 9 bases had no gene match. Germline lookup yields CDR1 LNHDA and CDR2 SQIVND (reference sequence). The CDR3 sequence is CASNPTTSGPYEQYF. The CDR3 nucleotides are TGTGCCAGTAACCCTACCACTAGCGGGCCCTACGAGCAGTACTTC.

V is TRBV24-1 and J is TRBJ2-3; TRBD2 matches 12 bases. CDR3 size: 15 residues. Germline V CDR1 and CDR2: KGHDR, SFDVKD. V shed 4 bases, J shed 10 bases, and the junction held 8 bases outside the gene matches. Here the CDR3 reads CATSDPIRLAGAQYF. In nucleotides, the CDR3 is TGTGCCACCAGTGACCCTATCCGACTAGCGGGGGCGCAGTATTTT.

The genes are TRBV6-5 and TRBJ1-5; possibly TRBD1 for D (5 bases). Germline V gene data show CDR1 as MNHEY and CDR2 as SVGAGI. The ends were cut back, 10 bases at V and 5 bases at J, with 15 bases in the middle. This CDR3 is 13 amino acids long. The CDR3 region is CATQGGSYQPQHF. The CDR3 nucleotides read TGTGCCACTCAGGGTGGGTCGTATCAGCCCCAGCATTTT.

The J gene is TRBJ2-7, the V gene TRBV3-1 (or the pseudogene TRBV3-2); D remains unclear. Per the germline V gene, CDR1 is LGHDT and CDR2 is YNNKEL (reference sequence). The CDR3 is 15 amino acids. Trimming took 3 bases from V and 4 from J, leaving 16 bases between them. CDR3 sequence reads: CASSQQPGPFYEQYF. The CDR3 DNA follows: TGTGCCAGCAGCCAGCAGCCGGGTCCATTTTACGAGCAGTACTTC.

V and J are TRBV15 and TRBJ1-5; no definite D call. Trimming stripped 0 bases from V and 0 bases from J, with 9 bases between. This CDR3 spans 16 amino acids. The germline CDR1 and CDR2 sequences are LNHNV and YYDKDF (reference sequence). CDR3 sequence: CATSREQLFSNQPQHF. For the CDR3, the DNA is TGTGCCACCAGCAGAGAACAGCTATTTAGCAATCAGCCCCAGCATTTT. The full variable domain, with the rest looked up from reference TRBV15 and TRBJ1-5, is DAMVIQNPRYQVTQFGKPVTLSCSQTLNHNVMYWYQQKSSQAPKLLFHYYDKDFNNEADTPDNFQSRRPNTSFCFLDIRSPGLGDTAMYLCATSREQLFSNQPQHFGDGTRLSIL.

This chain uses TRBV28 with TRBJ1-2; possibly TRBD1 for D (5 bases). Germline-derived CDR1 and CDR2 are MDHEN and SYDVKM. V shed 3 bases and J shed 8 bases, with 10 bases lying between them. This CDR3 has 12 amino acids. CDR3 nucleotide sequence: TGTGCCAGCAGTTTGGAGGGGCAGGGCTACACCTTC. Protein sequence: CASSLEGQGYTF.

This chain links TRBV3-1 (or the pseudogene TRBV3-2) with TRBJ2-1, with a possible D match to TRBD1 (7 bases). Trimming shortened V by 6 bases and J by 8 bases, and 11 bases separated the two germline ends. This CDR3 is 12 amino acids long. Germline CDR1 reads LGHDT; CDR2 reads YNNKEL (reference sequence). CDR3 DNA: TGTGCCAGCAGTCAGGGGGGATATGAGCAGTTCTTC. The encoded protein is CASSQGGYEQFF.

The chain employs TRBV30 and TRBJ2-5, with D unclear. The V gene lost 6 bases and the J gene lost 1 base, with 6 bases spanning the gap. The CDR3 extends over 11 amino acids. Germline values: CDR1 GTSNPN, CDR2 SVGIG (reference sequence). The CDR3 DNA sequence: TGTGCCTGCAACAGCCAAGAGACCCAGTACTTC. It is translated as CACNSQETQYF.